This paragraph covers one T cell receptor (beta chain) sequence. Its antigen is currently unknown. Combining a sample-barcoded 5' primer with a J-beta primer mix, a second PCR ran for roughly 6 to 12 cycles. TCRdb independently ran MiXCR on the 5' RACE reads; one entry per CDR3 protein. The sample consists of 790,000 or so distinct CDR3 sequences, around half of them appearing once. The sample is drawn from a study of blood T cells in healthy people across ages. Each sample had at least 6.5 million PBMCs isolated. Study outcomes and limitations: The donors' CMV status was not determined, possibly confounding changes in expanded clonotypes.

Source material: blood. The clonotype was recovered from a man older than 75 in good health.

The CDR3 spells CASSLTANRRDTQYF. DNA of the CDR3: TGTGCCAGCAGCCTGACAGCGAACAGACGGGATACGCAGTATTTT. This chain connects TRBV3-1 to TRBJ2-3; D possibly corresponds to TRBD1 (5 bases). Trimming took off 4 bases at V and 6 bases at J, with 17 bases between the two ends. The CDR3 contains 15 residues. CDR1 and CDR2 from the germline V gene are LGHDT and YNNKEL (reference sequence).